One and the same sample provided the 6 T cell receptor beta chains below, sequenced in a study of OX40 agonist ivuxolimab in advanced cancers. Libraries were prepared by immunoSEQ multiplex PCR; TCRdb keeps only in-frame clonotypes and omits some of them. Counted here are 81,000 or so clones, about 89% occurring once; the ten biggest clones make up more than 7.5%. This specimen was CD4+ or CD8+ T cells sorted from blood, taken in a trial of the OX40 agonist ivuxolimab. The receptors come from an adult with an advanced solid tumor such as melanoma, head and neck, liver or kidney cancer.

This sequence joins TRBV28 and TRBJ2-4; 7 bases line up with TRBD1. The length of the CDR3 is 15 residues. The J segment lost 8 bases and the V segment lost 6 bases, leaving 13 bases of the junction unmatched. The germline V gene encodes CDR1 MDHEN and CDR2 SYDVKM. The CDR3 loop is CASRSIGGTNHIQYF. As DNA, the CDR3 is TGTGCCAGCAGATCGATAGGGGGCACAAATCACATTCAGTACTTC.

V usage is TRBV27 and J usage is TRBJ1-1; perhaps TRBD1 as D (5 bases). This CDR3 is built from 16 residues. CDR1 and CDR2 (germline): MNHEY, SMNVEV (reference sequence). V gave up 2 bases and J gave up 3 bases, with 16 bases separating them. DNA for the CDR3: TGTGCCAGCAGTTTAGGCTCGGGGGAAGGTTACACTGAAGCTTTCTTT. Translated, it gives CASSLGSGEGYTEAFF.

The chain links TRBV25-1 to TRBJ2-1, with TRBD1 matching 7 bases. V gave up 3 bases and J gave up 3 bases; unmatched junction bases: 8. From germline, CDR1 is MGHDK and CDR2 SYGVNS. This CDR3 contains 16 residues. The CDR3 here is CASSEIVGQDYNEQFF. CDR3 coding DNA: TGTGCCAGCAGTGAGATAGTAGGACAGGACTACAATGAGCAGTTCTTC.

The V gene is TRBV28, the J gene TRBJ2-5, with TRBD1 as a possible D gene (5 bases). Trimming took 3 bases from V and 1 from J, leaving 15 bases between them. CDR1 and CDR2 from the germline V gene are MDHEN and SYDVKM. CDR3 length: 16 amino acids. The CDR3, as DNA: TGTGCCAGCAGTTTGGCCGGTTGGACAACCCAAGAGACCCAGTACTTC. Protein product: CASSLAGWTTQETQYF. Full variable domain (remainder filled in from reference TRBV28 and TRBJ2-5): DVKVTQSSRYLVKRTGEKVFLECVQDMDHENMFWYRQDPGLGLRLIYFSYDVKMKEKGDIPEGYSVSREKKERFSLILESASTNQTSMYLCASSLAGWTTQETQYFGPGTRLLVL.

The rearrangement uses TRBV10-3 and TRBJ2-1; the match to TRBD2 covers 9 bases. The CDR3 has 16 residues. Unmatched junction bases numbered 4, after V lost 0 bases and J lost 4 bases. Germline loops: CDR1 ENHRY, CDR2 SYGVKD. The CDR3 DNA follows: TGTGCCATCAGTGAGTCTGGACTAGCGCGGTACAATGAGCAGTTCTTC. Translating it yields CAISESGLARYNEQFF.

The J gene is TRBJ2-1, the V gene TRBV27; 11 nucleotides match TRBD2. The trim removed 5 bases at V and 8 bases at J, leaving 8 bases unmatched. The CDR3 is made up of 15 amino acids. Germline CDR1 is MNHEY and CDR2 is SMNVEV (reference sequence). CDR3 in amino acids: CASSLLAGGGDEQFF. CDR3 in DNA: TGTGCCAGCAGTCTCCTAGCGGGAGGAGGAGATGAGCAGTTCTTC.